The 13 T cell receptor beta chains below were found in one sample sequenced in a study of beta chain features in type 1 diabetes. Expressed TCRB transcripts were sequenced because the isolated RNA had all been reverse transcribed beforehand. The table came from immunoSEQ multiplex PCR; TCRdb's copy has only in-frame clones and leaves some out. The sample records around 15,000 clones, more than 70% being singletons. Regarding the study as a whole: Patients with Type 1 diabetes showed moderately but significantly shorter TCRB CDR3s in all four CD4+ subsets.

Their specific antigens are unknown. Sequences were obtained from stem cell memory CD4+ T cells from blood. Source of these receptors: a woman aged 18-30 years with type 1 diabetes.

V gene TRBV6-5 combines with J gene TRBJ1-1; 9 nucleotides match TRBD1. The CDR3 runs to 15 residues. Germline values: CDR1 MNHEY, CDR2 SVGAGI. With 6 bases clipped from V and 5 bases from J, the junction kept 10 bases outside the gene matches. The CDR3 region has the DNA TGTGCCAGCAGCATACGGGACAGGGTAGGGACTGAAGCTTTCTTT. Its translation: CASSIRDRVGTEAFF.

This clone was seen just once. The V call is TRBV10-3, the J call TRBJ2-3; D unclear. Germline CDR1 is ENHRY and CDR2 is SYGVKD. CDR3 size: 13 residues. V was shortened by 8 bases and J by 1 base, with 10 bases between the two germline ends. CDR3 loop: CAICNYGTDTQYF. In DNA, the CDR3 is TGTGCCATCTGCAACTATGGCACAGATACGCAGTATTTT.

This clone was picked up one time. The chain uses TRBV9 and TRBJ2-6; the match to TRBD2 covers 16 bases. Germline V gene sequence: CDR1 SGDLS, CDR2 YYNGEE. V was pared by 4 bases and J by 0 bases, with 7 bases of the junction left unmatched. CDR3 length equals 20 residues. CDR3 nucleotides: TGTGCCAGCAGCCCCGGGACTAGCGGGAGGGCCCTCTCTGGGGCCAACGTCCTGACTTTC. Encoded protein: CASSPGTSGRALSGANVLTF.

This sequence joins TRBV11-2 and TRBJ2-1, with 11 bases matching TRBD2. CDR3 length equals 15 residues. Losses at the gene ends were 5 bases for V and 5 bases for J; bases not matched to a gene: 5. Germline V lookup: CDR1 SGHAT, CDR2 FQNNGV. The CDR3 region is CASSLPGLADNEQFF. The CDR3, as DNA: TGTGCCAGCAGCCTCCCGGGACTAGCGGACAATGAGCAGTTCTTC.

The chain joins TRBV28 to TRBJ1-3, with a tentative D call TRBD1 (6 bases). The CDR3 runs to 14 residues. V was trimmed by 8 bases and J by 1 base, leaving 12 bases between them. In germline, CDR1 is MDHEN, CDR2 SYDVKM. The CDR3 bases are TGTGCCAGCGGATCACAGGGTTCTGGAAACACCATATATTTT. Translating gives CASGSQGSGNTIYF.

This sequence joins TRBV18 and TRBJ1-1; 9 nucleotides align to TRBD1. The CDR3 consists of 14 residues. The ends lost 5 bases at V and 5 bases at J; junction bases unmatched: 6. Germline V CDR1 and CDR2: KGHSH, LQKENI. CDR3 coding DNA: TGTGCCAGCTCATTCCGGGACAGGGATACTGAAGCTTTCTTT. Translation gives CASSFRDRDTEAFF.

This chain uses TRBV5-1 with TRBJ2-1; 8 nucleotides match TRBD2. CDR1 and CDR2 from the germline V gene are SGHRS and YFSETQ. V trimming: 2 bases; J trimming: 0 bases; junction bases outside the gene matches: 4. The CDR3 runs to 16 residues. The CDR3 sequence is CASSFTSGHSYNEQFF. Written as DNA, the CDR3 is TGCGCCAGCAGCTTTACTAGCGGCCACTCCTACAATGAGCAGTTCTTC.

A few counts support this clone. The chain is built from TRBV29-1 and TRBJ2-3; TRBD2 matches at 9 bases. CDR3 size: 15 residues. The V gene end was trimmed by 2 bases and the J gene end by 5 bases; junction bases not matched to a gene: 8. Germline CDR1 is SQVTM and CDR2 is ANQGSEA. The CDR3 protein is CSVERAGGPGDTQYF. CDR3 nucleotide sequence: TGCAGCGTTGAACGGGCGGGAGGGCCAGGAGATACGCAGTATTTT.

In this sample, this clone turned up once. The genes are TRBV7-9 and TRBJ2-2; 11 nucleotides line up with TRBD2. Germline V lookup: CDR1 SEHNR, CDR2 FQNEAQ (reference sequence). After removal of 1 base from V and 5 bases from J, the junction contained 6 bases not matched to a gene. CDR3 length equals 17 residues. The CDR3 coding sequence is TGTGCCAGCAGCTTAGTTGTACTAGCGGGAGTAACCGGGGAGCTGTTTTTT. Its protein is CASSLVVLAGVTGELFF.

The chain recombines TRBV6-1 with TRBJ2-7; 10 bases agree with TRBD1. After removal of 7 bases from V and 4 bases from J, the junction contained 4 bases not matched to a gene. Per the germline V gene, CDR1 is MNHNS and CDR2 is SASEGT. The CDR3 consists of 13 residues. The CDR3 coding sequence is TGTGCCAGCAACCGGGACAGGGGTTACGAGCAGTACTTC. It yields the protein CASNRDRGYEQYF.

This clone has just a few counts. V and J are TRBV7-6 and TRBJ1-1; perhaps TRBD1 as D (6 bases). Germline loops: CDR1 SGHVS, CDR2 FNYEAQ. The CDR3 spans 13 residues. V lost 4 bases and J 1 base, leaving 7 bases between the germline ends. CDR3 coding DNA: TGTGCCAGCAGCTCACAGGGGAACACTGAAGCTTTCTTT. Translated, it gives CASSSQGNTEAFF.

Turning to this clone: A junction boundary mismatches the germline segment, possibly from a read error. The rearrangement links TRBV5-1 to TRBJ2-3; a weak D match, TRBD1 (5 bases). Germline lookup yields CDR1 SGHRS and CDR2 YFSETQ. The CDR3 totals 14 residues. For the CDR3, the DNA is TGCGCCAGCAGCCCTGGGGTGCCGACAGATACACAGTATTTT. Protein product: CASSPGVPTDTQYF.

V and J are TRBV7-6 and TRBJ2-1, with D perhaps matching TRBD2 (5 bases). V was pared by 5 bases and J by 7 bases, with 18 bases between. There are 15 residues in the CDR3. Germline CDR1 and CDR2: SGHVS and FNYEAQ. The CDR3 spells CASSPASRVTNEQFF. DNA of the CDR3: TGTGCCAGCAGCCCCGCCTCGCGGGTTACAAATGAGCAGTTCTTC.